One and the same sample provided the 32 T cell receptor beta chains below, sequenced in a study of shared clonotypes between healthy human individuals (TCRdb year 2020). CD8 naive samples consisted of CD45RO-negative cells that were positively selected for CCR7, yielding a CD45RA+CCR7+ population without TemRA cells. The library relied on the immunoSEQ multiplex PCR assay. TCRdb took over this immuneACCESS table, retaining in-frame rearrangements with V and J assigned. Such tables are incomplete; in checked studies, under half of the missing clones stem from an unresolved V gene, and the remainder is unexplained. The sample profile shows just over 2,000,000 clones; approximately 95% of them were found once. Approximately 1.2% of the sample rests with the top ten. Sequencing was performed on naive CD8+ T cells sorted from blood. The sample's cell subset or site, from its label and the paper: CD45RA+CCR7+. Receptors originate from a man younger than 35 in good health.

The chain joins TRBV5-6 to TRBJ2-1; D is unclear. The CDR3 extends over 14 amino acids. V was shortened by 4 bases and J by 1 base, with 9 bases between the two germline ends. Germline assignment: CDR1 SGHDT and CDR2 YYEEEE. DNA for the CDR3: TGTGCCAGCAGCCCCCTAAGTTCCTACAATGAGCAGTTCTTC. It yields the protein CASSPLSSYNEQFF.

The V gene is TRBV4-3, the J gene TRBJ2-7; 9 bases agree with TRBD2. Germline trimming cut 2 bases from V and 3 bases from J; bases unmatched to any gene: 5. Germline loops: CDR1 LGHNA, CDR2 YSLEER. This CDR3 contains 15 residues. The CDR3 reads CASSQTLAGNYEQYF. The CDR3 DNA sequence: TGCGCCAGCAGCCAAACTCTAGCGGGAAACTACGAGCAGTACTTC.

This rearrangement joins TRBV7-2 to TRBJ1-5; TRBD1 aligns across 10 bases. The CDR3 covers 19 residues. V lost 6 bases and J lost 1; bases outside the gene matches: 15. Germline V CDR1 and CDR2: SGHTA, FQGNSA. The CDR3 coding sequence is TGTGCCAGCAGTCTTGGGACAGGGGATAGGGAGTGGAGCAATCAGCCCCAGCATTTT. It specifies CASSLGTGDREWSNQPQHF.

This clone appeared a single time. Other DNA sequences within the sample encode an identical CDR3. The chain couples TRBV13 to TRBJ2-7; either TRBD1 or TRBD2 may fit D (6 bases each). This CDR3 region has 13 residues. The ends were cut back, 5 bases at V and 3 bases at J, with 11 bases in the middle. The germline V gene encodes CDR1 PRHDT and CDR2 FYEKMQ (reference sequence). This CDR3 is CASSLEGGYEQYF. CDR3 DNA: TGTGCCAGCAGCCTCGAGGGGGGCTACGAGCAGTACTTC.

CDR3 protein: CASSVEGAGANVLTF. The CDR3 nucleotides are TGTGCCAGCAGTGTCGAGGGGGCCGGGGCCAACGTCCTGACTTTC. V is TRBV27 and J is TRBJ2-6; TRBD1 matches 7 bases. This CDR3 region has 15 residues. Germline values: CDR1 MNHEY, CDR2 SMNVEV (reference sequence). The junction had 5 bases not matched to a gene; V was cut back by 5 bases and J by 4 bases.

The chain carries TRBV5-4 and TRBJ2-7, with 9 bases identical to TRBD2. Germline-derived CDR1 and CDR2 are SGHNT and YYREEE (reference sequence). Trimming cost V 4 bases and J 2 bases; bases outside gene matches: 4. The CDR3 has 14 amino acids. This CDR3 is CASSRGRGAYEQYF. The CDR3 DNA reads TGTGCCAGCAGCCGCGGGAGGGGCGCCTACGAGCAGTACTTC. Together with reference TRBV5-4 and TRBJ2-7, the CDR3 gives the full variable domain: ETGVTQSPTHLIKTRGQQVTLRCSSQSGHNTVSWYQQALGQGPQFIFQYYREEENGRGNFPPRFSGLQFPNYSSELNVNALELDDSALYLCASSRGRGAYEQYFGPGTRLTVT.

With respect to this clone: Additional DNA sequences in this sample encode the identical CDR3. The chain joins TRBV11-2 to TRBJ1-1, with a weak D call TRBD1 (5 bases). The CDR3 is 13 amino acids. The germline CDR1 and CDR2 sequences are SGHAT and FQNNGV. Between the trimmed V and J ends, which lost 3 bases and 4 bases, there was a span of 9 bases. This CDR3 reads CASSFGGGTEAFF. CDR3 DNA sequence: TGTGCCAGCAGCTTCGGGGGGGGCACTGAAGCTTTCTTT.

This chain connects TRBV9 to TRBJ1-1, with D possibly TRBD1 on 5 matching bases. Germline lookup yields CDR1 SGDLS and CDR2 YYNGEE. There are 15 residues in the CDR3. V lost 3 bases, J lost 0 bases, and 12 bases lay in between. The CDR3 protein is CASSEDGAMNTEAFF. The CDR3, as DNA: TGTGCCAGCAGCGAGGACGGGGCAATGAACACTGAAGCTTTCTTT. Based on the CDR3 plus reference TRBV9 and TRBJ1-1, the full variable domain is DSGVTQTPKHLITATGQRVTLRCSPRSGDLSVYWYQQSLDQGLQFLIQYYNGEERAKGNILERFSAQQFPDLHSELNLSSLELGDSALYFCASSEDGAMNTEAFFGQGTRLTVV.

The V gene is TRBV6-5, the J gene TRBJ1-2; D may be TRBD1 (6 bases). Trimming took 0 bases from V and 6 from J, leaving 17 bases between them. CDR1 is MNHEY and CDR2 is SVGAGI in the germline V gene. The CDR3 is 16 residues long. This CDR3 reads CASSYSKNTGYDGYTF. The CDR3 nucleotides are TGTGCCAGCAGTTACTCGAAAAATACAGGGTACGATGGCTACACCTTC.

J is TRBJ2-7 and V is TRBV14; D not certain. The V end was cut by 3 bases, the J end by 2 bases, with 11 bases between. The CDR3 totals 14 residues. Germline V gene lookup returns CDR1 SGHDN and CDR2 FVKESK. Here the CDR3 reads CASSQPLTPYEQYF. As DNA, the CDR3 is TGTGCCAGCAGCCAGCCACTGACACCCTACGAGCAGTACTTC.

The rearrangement links TRBV2 to TRBJ2-1; TRBD1 matches at 10 bases. After removal of 10 bases from V and 9 bases from J, the junction contained 18 bases not matched to a gene. The CDR3 runs to 16 residues. In germline, CDR1 is SNHLY, CDR2 FYNNEI. CDR3 bases: TGTGCCACCCTCCGGACAGGGGGTAAAAGTCTAGCTGAGCAGTTCTTC. This translates into CATLRTGGKSLAEQFF.

The chain combines TRBV27 with TRBJ2-5; 11 positions match TRBD2. J gave up 5 bases and V 5 bases, and 13 bases lay outside the gene matches. The germline gives CDR1 MNHEY, CDR2 SMNVEV (reference sequence). The CDR3 loop spans 17 amino acids. The CDR3 loop reads CASSGIAGGPGRETQYF. CDR3 DNA: TGTGCCAGCAGTGGAATAGCGGGAGGGCCTGGAAGGGAGACCCAGTACTTC.

This chain joins TRBV6-1 and TRBJ2-3; either TRBD1 or TRBD2 may supply D (5 bases each). V was shortened by 3 bases and J by 1 base, with 17 bases between the two germline ends. Germline V gene sequence: CDR1 MNHNS, CDR2 SASEGT. This CDR3 has 17 residues. The CDR3 region is CASSDFFGGEGTDTQYF. The DNA of the CDR3 is TGTGCCAGCAGTGATTTCTTTGGGGGTGAGGGCACAGATACGCAGTATTTT.

For this clone: Other DNA sequences in the same sample also yield this CDR3. The rearrangement links TRBV27 to TRBJ2-1; perhaps TRBD2 as D (7 bases). This CDR3 spans 15 amino acids. V was clipped by 2 bases and J by 2 bases, with 10 bases between them. The germline CDR1 and CDR2 sequences are MNHEY and SMNVEV (reference sequence). The CDR3 nucleotides are TGTGCCAGCAGTTTAGGGGGGGCCCCCTACAATGAGCAGTTCTTC. It codes for CASSLGGAPYNEQFF.

This rearrangement joins TRBV6-4 to TRBJ2-3; TRBD1 aligns across 10 bases. CDR1 and CDR2 (germline): MRHNA, SNTAGT. This CDR3 region has 17 residues. The V gene end was trimmed by 8 bases and the J gene end by 4 bases; junction bases not matched to a gene: 15. In DNA form, the CDR3 reads TGTGCCAGCTTAAAAGACAGGGGGCTCATTGACGCAGATACGCAGTATTTT. Translated: CASLKDRGLIDADTQYF.

This rearrangement joins TRBV4-1 to TRBJ2-1; no definite D call. Germline loops: CDR1 MGHRA, CDR2 YSYEKL. With 1 base removed from V and 8 bases from J, the gap between germline ends came to 9 bases. The length of the CDR3 is 13 residues. This chain's CDR3 is CASSQVRMDEQFF. CDR3 DNA: TGCGCCAGCAGCCAAGTCCGTATGGATGAGCAGTTCTTC.

This clone was found once. The rearrangement uses TRBV5-4 and TRBJ1-2, with no clear D. Per germline, CDR1 SGHNT and CDR2 YYREEE (reference sequence). Trimming left V 0 bases short and J 7 bases short, with 4 bases between. This CDR3 comprises 11 residues. The CDR3 sequence is CASSLGPGYTF. As DNA, the CDR3 is TGTGCCAGCAGCTTGGGACCTGGCTACACCTTC.

This chain uses TRBV2 with TRBJ2-7; 11 bases agree with TRBD2. CDR1 and CDR2 from the germline V gene are SNHLY and FYNNEI. V lost 10 bases to trimming and J lost 2 bases; unmatched junction nucleotides: 31. The CDR3 loop spans 22 amino acids. In nucleotides, the CDR3 is TGTGCCACCTTGAGGAGGGGCCAGCAGTATAGCGGGAGGGATTTCCTCACCTACGAGCAGTACTTC. Encoded protein: CATLRRGQQYSGRDFLTYEQYF.

The chain employs TRBV7-8 and TRBJ2-7, with 8 bases aligning to TRBD2. Unmatched junction bases numbered 10, after V lost 1 base and J lost 5 bases. Germline V gene sequence: CDR1 SGHVS, CDR2 FQNEAQ. This CDR3 is built from 16 residues. The CDR3 sequence: CASSLGARGGSDEQYF. The CDR3 DNA reads as TGTGCCAGCAGCTTAGGTGCGCGCGGGGGGTCTGACGAGCAGTACTTC.

V and J are TRBV9 and TRBJ2-5; weak D call: TRBD2 (5 bases). Trimming removed 4 bases from V and 5 bases from J, with 12 bases in between. CDR3 size: 13 residues. CDR1 and CDR2 (germline): SGDLS, YYNGEE. The CDR3, as DNA: TGTGCCAGCAGCTTGGACTCTTCGGAGACCCAGTACTTC. Amino acid sequence: CASSLDSSETQYF. Using reference TRBV9 and TRBJ2-5 for the parts outside the CDR3, the full variable domain is DSGVTQTPKHLITATGQRVTLRCSPRSGDLSVYWYQQSLDQGLQFLIQYYNGEERAKGNILERFSAQQFPDLHSELNLSSLELGDSALYFCASSLDSSETQYFGPGTRLLVL.

The chain couples TRBV7-8 to TRBJ2-1, with TRBD2 matching over 10 bases. Germline V gene data show CDR1 as SGHVS and CDR2 as FQNEAQ. After removal of 4 bases from V and 4 bases from J, the junction contained 4 bases not matched to a gene. The CDR3 loop spans 15 amino acids. This chain's CDR3 is CASSYVAGGYNEQFF. In DNA form, the CDR3 reads TGTGCCAGCAGCTATGTAGCGGGAGGTTACAATGAGCAGTTCTTC.

V and J are TRBV18 and TRBJ1-2, with a tentative D call TRBD1 (5 bases). Germline V gives CDR1 KGHSH, CDR2 LQKENI. Trimming shortened V by 0 bases and J by 4 bases, and 12 bases separated the two germline ends. The CDR3 totals 15 residues. The CDR3 is CASSPPRDGTYGYTF. For the CDR3, the DNA is TGTGCCAGCTCACCACCCCGGGACGGGACCTATGGCTACACCTTC. Together with reference TRBV18 and TRBJ1-2, the CDR3 gives the full variable domain: NAGVMQNPRHLVRRRGQEARLRCSPMKGHSHVYWYRQLPEEGLKFMVYLQKENIIDESGMPKERFSAEFPKEGPSILRIQQVVRGDSAAYFCASSPPRDGTYGYTFGSGTRLTVV.

V gene TRBV19 combines with J gene TRBJ2-7, with D perhaps TRBD2 (6 bases). Trimming cost V 9 bases and J 0 bases, with 12 bases left between them. Germline values: CDR1 LNHDA, CDR2 SQIVND (reference sequence). The CDR3 is 13 amino acids. DNA of the CDR3: TGTGCCAGCGGTAGCGGATCCTCCTACGAGCAGTACTTC. Translating it yields CASGSGSSYEQYF. Drawing the rest from reference TRBV19 and TRBJ2-7, the complete variable domain is DGGITQSPKYLFRKEGQNVTLSCEQNLNHDAMYWYRQDPGQGLRLIYYSQIVNDFQKGDIAEGYSVSREKKESFPLTVTSAQKNPTAFYLCASGSGSSYEQYFGPGTRLTVT.

The rearrangement links TRBV30 to TRBJ2-1; D call uncertain. Germline V gene sequence: CDR1 GTSNPN, CDR2 SVGIG (reference sequence). V dropped 2 bases and J dropped 3 bases, with 5 bases sitting between them. The CDR3 has 12 amino acids. The CDR3 region is CAWSLDYNEQFF. The CDR3 DNA reads as TGTGCCTGGAGTCTGGACTACAATGAGCAGTTCTTC.

V is TRBV6-5 and J is TRBJ1-4; 7 nucleotides agree with TRBD1. The V and J ends lost 0 bases and 12 bases, in that order; junction bases with no gene match: 4. CDR1 is MNHEY, CDR2 SVGAGI, per germline. The CDR3 spans 13 residues. This chain's CDR3 is CASSYSRTGELFF. In nucleotides, the CDR3 is TGTGCCAGCAGTTACTCGAGGACAGGTGAACTGTTTTTT.

The table lists this clone with a count of one. The genes are TRBV5-6 and TRBJ2-7; no reliable D call. This CDR3 is 14 amino acids long. The germline V gene has CDR1 SGHDT and CDR2 YYEEEE. V lost 1 base to trimming and J lost 1 base, with 9 bases between them. The CDR3 loop is CASSLMGKSYEQYF. The CDR3 DNA sequence: TGTGCCAGCAGCTTGATGGGGAAGTCCTACGAGCAGTACTTC. The whole variable domain, remainder taken from reference TRBV5-6 and TRBJ2-7, is DAGVTQSPTHLIKTRGQQVTLRCSPKSGHDTVSWYQQALGQGPQFIFQYYEEEERQRGNFPDRFSGHQFPNYSSELNVNALLLGDSALYLCASSLMGKSYEQYFGPGTRLTVT.

This clone was observed once. The chain links TRBV7-2 to TRBJ2-3; D unresolved. V was shortened by 4 bases and J by 2 bases, with 16 bases between the two germline ends. Per the germline V gene, CDR1 is SGHTA and CDR2 is FQGNSA. The CDR3 contains 16 residues. This chain's CDR3 is CASSSRSLQATDTQYF. In DNA, the CDR3 is TGTGCCAGCAGCTCCAGATCCCTCCAGGCCACAGATACGCAGTATTTT.

The V and J genes are TRBV27 and TRBJ2-5, with 9 bases aligning to TRBD1. This CDR3 comprises 14 residues. With 4 bases clipped from V and 5 bases from J, the junction kept 5 bases outside the gene matches. In germline, CDR1 is MNHEY, CDR2 SMNVEV (reference sequence). The CDR3 nucleotides read TGTGCCAGCAGTTCACGGACAGGGGACGAGACCCAGTACTTC. It codes for CASSSRTGDETQYF.

The chain uses TRBV4-2 and TRBJ2-1; 7 nucleotides agree with TRBD2. The V gene end was trimmed by 0 bases and the J gene end by 8 bases; junction bases not matched to a gene: 7. This CDR3 comprises 15 residues. Germline V gene lookup returns CDR1 LGHNA and CDR2 YNFKEQ. The CDR3 DNA sequence: TGTGCCAGCAGCCAAGATGGGACGGGGAGGGATGAGCAGTTCTTC. It translates to CASSQDGTGRDEQFF.

V gene TRBV6-5 combines with J gene TRBJ2-1, with D perhaps TRBD2 (5 bases). V gave up 9 bases and J gave up 0 bases, with 12 bases separating them. The CDR3 runs to 14 residues. Per the germline V gene, CDR1 is MNHEY and CDR2 is SVGAGI. CDR3: CASGSGSSYNEQFF. The CDR3, as DNA: TGTGCCAGTGGGTCGGGGAGCTCCTACAATGAGCAGTTCTTC.

The chain links TRBV27 to TRBJ1-2; D uncertain. CDR1 and CDR2 from the germline V gene are MNHEY and SMNVEV (reference sequence). The V gene lost 2 bases and the J gene lost 6 bases, with 13 bases spanning the gap. This CDR3 has 14 amino acids. The CDR3 sequence: CASSLDASSNGYTF. Here the CDR3 DNA reads TGTGCCAGCAGTTTAGATGCCAGCTCCAATGGCTACACCTTC.

The V call is TRBV6-6, the J call TRBJ2-5, with TRBD2 identical over 7 bases. V shed 6 bases, J shed 0 bases, and the junction held 7 bases outside the gene matches. The CDR3 spans 15 residues. Germline loops: CDR1 MNHNY, CDR2 SVGAGI (reference sequence). The CDR3 spells CASRPGTTNQETQYF. The DNA of the CDR3 is TGTGCCAGCAGGCCCGGGACTACCAACCAAGAGACCCAGTACTTC.